The T cell receptor (beta chain) under discussion was sequenced for a study of glioma-infiltrating T cells. Details on this clonotype: The antigen is undetermined.

Overall study findings and caveats: Tissue and blood shared very few CDR3 sequences. Gliomas, especially low-grade, showed above-expected tissue-blood divergence; non-neoplastic patients showed below.

V was cut by 1 base and J by 1 base, with 10 bases left in between. This CDR3 is built from 15 residues. Germline V CDR1 and CDR2: MGHDK, SYGVNS. The iRepertoire nested amplicon-rescue multiplex PCR amplified TCR alpha and beta CDR3s from RNA. One-step reverse transcription and amplification started from approximately 100-400 ng of tissue mRNA or PBMC total RNA. TCRdb recomputed calls from the multiplex PCR reads with MiXCR, one row per CDR3 protein. The table shows about 22,000 distinct CDR3 sequences, with 20% to 25% occurring only once. This chain joins TRBV25-1 and TRBJ2-5, with D unclear. This TCR derives from a human donor with low-grade glioma or glioblastoma, undergoing nonglioma brain surgery, or in good health (not recorded which). The sequenced sample consisted of glioma tissue, nonneoplastic brain tissue, or PBMCs (not recorded which). The CDR3 nucleotides read TGTGCCAGCAGTGAATTTGGTAGGGCCCAAGAGACCCAGTACTTC. This gives the protein CASSEFGRAQETQYF.